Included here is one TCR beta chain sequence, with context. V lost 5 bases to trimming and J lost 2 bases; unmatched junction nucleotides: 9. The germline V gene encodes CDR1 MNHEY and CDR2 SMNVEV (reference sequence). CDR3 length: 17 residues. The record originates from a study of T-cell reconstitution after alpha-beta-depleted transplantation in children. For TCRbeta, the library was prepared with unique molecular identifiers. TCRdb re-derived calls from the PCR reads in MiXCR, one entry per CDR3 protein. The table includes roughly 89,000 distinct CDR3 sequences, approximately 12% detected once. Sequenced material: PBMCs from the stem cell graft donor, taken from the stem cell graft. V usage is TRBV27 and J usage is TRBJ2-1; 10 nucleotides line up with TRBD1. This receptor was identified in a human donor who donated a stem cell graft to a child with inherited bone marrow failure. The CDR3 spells CASSLTGGSIPYNEQFF. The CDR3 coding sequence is TGTGCCAGCAGTCTGACAGGGGGCTCCATCCCCTACAATGAGCAGTTCTTC.